Given below is one T cell receptor beta chain in context. Its antigen is currently unknown. This sample is part of a study of shared clonotypes between healthy human individuals. V was pared by 4 bases and J by 6 bases, with 17 bases between. CDR3 length equals 14 residues. The germline V gene has CDR1 SGHNT and CDR2 YYREEE (reference sequence). CCR7-negative CD45RA+ TemRA cells were pooled with CD45RO+ cells for CD8 memory. Study results and caveats: Shared clonotypes across all four donors exceeded non-shared ones in generation probability. Sorted-subset sequencing, rarefaction showed, was incomplete despite large depth. Larger estimated richness was generally seen in naive subsets than in memory subsets.

Clones were read by immunoSEQ multiplex PCR, and TCRdb kept only the in-frame ones, dropping some. The sample contains about 120,000 clones, around 68% of which appear only once. The source material was memory CD8+ T cells sorted from blood. Subset here: CD45RO+ cells pooled with CCR7-negative TemRA cells. The receptor was isolated from a woman aged 25 to 45 in good health. The gene calls are TRBV5-4 and TRBJ2-7; tentatively, D is TRBD1 or TRBD2 (6 bases each). The CDR3 loop reads CASSEVGRGGEQYF. Written as DNA, the CDR3 is TGTGCCAGCAGCGAGGTGGGCAGGGGAGGCGAGCAGTACTTC. Together with reference TRBV5-4 and TRBJ2-7, the CDR3 gives the full variable domain: ETGVTQSPTHLIKTRGQQVTLRCSSQSGHNTVSWYQQALGQGPQFIFQYYREEENGRGNFPPRFSGLQFPNYSSELNVNALELDDSALYLCASSEVGRGGEQYFGPGTRLTVT.